This TCR beta chain came from a study of T cell responses to AZD1222 COVID-19 vaccine. V lost 7 bases and J 4 bases, leaving 13 bases between the germline ends. The CDR3 length is 13 residues. Germline CDR1 is MDHEN and CDR2 is SYDVKM. TCRdb's table, derived via immunoSEQ multiplex PCR, lists solely in-frame clones and lacks some. The sample has 160,000 or so clones, 85% to 90% seen once. General study results and limits: Once two AZD1222 doses were given, Spike-specific TCR breadth and depth went up. Reports say nearly half of spike-specific TCRs go after unmutated variant regions. AZD1222 recipients seropositive at baseline numbered only five or six.

As regards this clone: Its cognate antigen is unknown.

The V gene is TRBV28, the J gene TRBJ1-2; the D gene is possibly TRBD1 (6 bases). The sequencing here drew on peripheral blood, taken on day 0 of AZD1222 vaccination. The clonotype comes from an adult in good health. The CDR3 nucleotides are TGTGCCAGCACCATAGGGGGGAGCTATGGCTACACCTTC. Its translation: CASTIGGSYGYTF.